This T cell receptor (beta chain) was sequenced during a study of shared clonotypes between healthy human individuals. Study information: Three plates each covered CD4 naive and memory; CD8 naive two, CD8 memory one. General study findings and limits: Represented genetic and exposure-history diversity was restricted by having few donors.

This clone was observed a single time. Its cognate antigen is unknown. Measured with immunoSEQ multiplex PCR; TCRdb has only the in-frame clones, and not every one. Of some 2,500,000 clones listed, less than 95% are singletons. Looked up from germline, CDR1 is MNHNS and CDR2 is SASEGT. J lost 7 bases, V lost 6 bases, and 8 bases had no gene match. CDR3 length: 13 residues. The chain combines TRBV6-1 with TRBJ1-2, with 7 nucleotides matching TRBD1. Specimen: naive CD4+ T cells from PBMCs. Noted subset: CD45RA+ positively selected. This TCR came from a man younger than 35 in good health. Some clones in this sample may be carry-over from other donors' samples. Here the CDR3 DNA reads TGTGCCAGCAGGGGACAGACAGACTTTGGCTACACCTTC. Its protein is CASRGQTDFGYTF.